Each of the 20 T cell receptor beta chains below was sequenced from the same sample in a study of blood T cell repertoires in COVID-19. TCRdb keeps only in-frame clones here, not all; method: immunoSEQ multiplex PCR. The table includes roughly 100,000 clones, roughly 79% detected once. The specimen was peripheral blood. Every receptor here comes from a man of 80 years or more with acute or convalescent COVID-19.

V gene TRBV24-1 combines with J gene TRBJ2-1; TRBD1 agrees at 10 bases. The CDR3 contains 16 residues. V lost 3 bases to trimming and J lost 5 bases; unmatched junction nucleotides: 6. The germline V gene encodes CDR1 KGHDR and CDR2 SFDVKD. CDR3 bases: TGTGCCACCAGTGATGCGGGGACAGGGGTGGACAATGAGCAGTTCTTC. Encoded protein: CATSDAGTGVDNEQFF.

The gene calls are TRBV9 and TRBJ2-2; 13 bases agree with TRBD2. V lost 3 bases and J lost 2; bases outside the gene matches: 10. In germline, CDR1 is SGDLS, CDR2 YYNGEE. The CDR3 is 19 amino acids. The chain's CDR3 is CASSGTPGLAGYNTGELFF. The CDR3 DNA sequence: TGTGCCAGCAGCGGAACCCCGGGACTAGCGGGATACAACACCGGGGAGCTGTTTTTT.

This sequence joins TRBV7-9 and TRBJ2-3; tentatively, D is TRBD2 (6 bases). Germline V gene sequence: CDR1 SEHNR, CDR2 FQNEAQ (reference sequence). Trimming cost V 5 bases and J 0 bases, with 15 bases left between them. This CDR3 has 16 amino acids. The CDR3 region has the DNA TGTGCCAGCAGCCCCGAGGGACTGTTAAGCACAGATACGCAGTATTTT. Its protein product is CASSPEGLLSTDTQYF.

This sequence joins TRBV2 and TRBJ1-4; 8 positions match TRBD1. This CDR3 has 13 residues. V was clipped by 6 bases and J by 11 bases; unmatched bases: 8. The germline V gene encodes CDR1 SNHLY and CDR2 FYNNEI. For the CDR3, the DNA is TGTGCCAGCAGAGGACAGGGCGTAGGGAAACTGTTTTTT. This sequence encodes CASRGQGVGKLFF.

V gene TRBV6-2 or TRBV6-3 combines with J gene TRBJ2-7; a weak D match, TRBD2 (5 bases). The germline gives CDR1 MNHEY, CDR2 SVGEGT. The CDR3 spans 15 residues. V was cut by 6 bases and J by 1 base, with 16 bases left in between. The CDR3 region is CASSRPQTGSYEQYF. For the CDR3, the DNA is TGTGCCAGCAGCCGACCCCAGACGGGGTCCTACGAGCAGTACTTC.

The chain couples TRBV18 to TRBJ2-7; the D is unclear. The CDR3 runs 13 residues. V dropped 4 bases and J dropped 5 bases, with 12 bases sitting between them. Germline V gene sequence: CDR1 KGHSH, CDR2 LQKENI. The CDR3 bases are TGTGCCAGCTCACTTTCCATAGAGAACGAGCAGTACTTC. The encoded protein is CASSLSIENEQYF.

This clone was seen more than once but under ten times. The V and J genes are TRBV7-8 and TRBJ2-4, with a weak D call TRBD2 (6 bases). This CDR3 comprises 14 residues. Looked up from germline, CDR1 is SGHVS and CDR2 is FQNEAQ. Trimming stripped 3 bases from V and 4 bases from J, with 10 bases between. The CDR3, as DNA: TGTGCCAGCAGCTTTGGCGGGGTAAAAAACATTCAGTACTTC. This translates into CASSFGGVKNIQYF.

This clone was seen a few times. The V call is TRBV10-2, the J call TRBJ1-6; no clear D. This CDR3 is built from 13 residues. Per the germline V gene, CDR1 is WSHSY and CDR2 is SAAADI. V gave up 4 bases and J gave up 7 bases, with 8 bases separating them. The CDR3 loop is CASSAQMNSPLHF. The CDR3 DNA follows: TGCGCCAGCAGTGCTCAGATGAATTCACCCCTCCACTTT.

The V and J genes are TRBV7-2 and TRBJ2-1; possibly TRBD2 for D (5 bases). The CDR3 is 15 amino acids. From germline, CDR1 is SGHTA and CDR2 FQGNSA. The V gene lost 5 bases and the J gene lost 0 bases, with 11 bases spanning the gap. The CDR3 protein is CASSPQAGSYNEQFF. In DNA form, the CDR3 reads TGTGCCAGCAGCCCCCAGGCGGGCTCCTACAATGAGCAGTTCTTC.

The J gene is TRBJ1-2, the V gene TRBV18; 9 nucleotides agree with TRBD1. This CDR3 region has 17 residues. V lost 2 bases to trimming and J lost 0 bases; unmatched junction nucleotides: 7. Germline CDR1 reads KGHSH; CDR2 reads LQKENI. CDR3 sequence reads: CASSPYDRGKANYGYTF. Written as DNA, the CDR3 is TGTGCCAGCTCACCATACGACAGGGGGAAAGCTAACTATGGCTACACCTTC.

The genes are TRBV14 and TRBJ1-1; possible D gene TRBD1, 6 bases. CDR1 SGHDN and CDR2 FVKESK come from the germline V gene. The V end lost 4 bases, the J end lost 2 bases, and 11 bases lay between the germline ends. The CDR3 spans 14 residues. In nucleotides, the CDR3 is TGTGCCAGCAGCCCGCCAGGGGCTAACACTGAAGCTTTCTTT. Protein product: CASSPPGANTEAFF.

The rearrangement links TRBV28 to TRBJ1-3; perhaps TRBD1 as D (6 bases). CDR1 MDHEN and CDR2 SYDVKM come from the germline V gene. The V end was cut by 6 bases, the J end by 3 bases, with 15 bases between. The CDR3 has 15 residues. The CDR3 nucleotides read TGTGCCAGCAGCAGTAACAGGGATCTTGGAAACACCATATATTTT. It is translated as CASSSNRDLGNTIYF.

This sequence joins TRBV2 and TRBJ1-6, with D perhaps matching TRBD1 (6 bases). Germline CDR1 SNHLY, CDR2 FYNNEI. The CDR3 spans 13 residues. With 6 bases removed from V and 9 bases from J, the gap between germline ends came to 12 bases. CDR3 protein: CASRRRGSSPLHF. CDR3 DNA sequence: TGTGCCAGCAGGCGCAGGGGTAGTTCACCCCTCCACTTT.

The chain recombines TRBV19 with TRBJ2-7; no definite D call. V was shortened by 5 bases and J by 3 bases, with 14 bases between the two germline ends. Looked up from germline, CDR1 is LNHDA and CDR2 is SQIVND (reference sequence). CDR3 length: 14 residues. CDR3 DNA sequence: TGTGCCAGTAGTCCCGACGCCGGCGGCTACGAGCAGTACTTC. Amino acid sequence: CASSPDAGGYEQYF.

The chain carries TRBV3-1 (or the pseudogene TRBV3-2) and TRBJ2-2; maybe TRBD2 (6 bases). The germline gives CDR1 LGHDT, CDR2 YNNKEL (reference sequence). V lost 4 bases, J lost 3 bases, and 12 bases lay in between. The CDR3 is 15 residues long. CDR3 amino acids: CASSPLSGYTGELFF. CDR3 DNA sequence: TGTGCCAGCAGCCCCCTTAGCGGATACACCGGGGAGCTGTTTTTT.

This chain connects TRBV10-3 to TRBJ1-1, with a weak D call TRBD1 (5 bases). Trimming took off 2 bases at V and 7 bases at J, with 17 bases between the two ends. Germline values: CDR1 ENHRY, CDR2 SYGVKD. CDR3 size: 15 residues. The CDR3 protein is CAISEGRQGKDEAFF. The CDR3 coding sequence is TGTGCCATCAGTGAGGGGAGGCAGGGTAAAGATGAAGCTTTCTTT.

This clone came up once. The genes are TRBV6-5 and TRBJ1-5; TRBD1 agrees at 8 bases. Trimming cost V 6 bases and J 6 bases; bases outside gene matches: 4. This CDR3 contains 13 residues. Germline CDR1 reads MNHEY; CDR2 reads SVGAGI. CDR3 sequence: CASRPTGGQPQHF. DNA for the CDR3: TGTGCCAGCAGACCAACAGGGGGTCAGCCCCAGCATTTT.

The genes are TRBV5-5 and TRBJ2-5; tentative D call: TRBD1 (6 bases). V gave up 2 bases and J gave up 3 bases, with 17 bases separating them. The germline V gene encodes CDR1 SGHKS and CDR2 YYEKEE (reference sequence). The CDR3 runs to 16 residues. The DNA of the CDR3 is TGTGCCAGCAGCTTTTCGCGGACAGAGGGCAAAGAGACCCAGTACTTC. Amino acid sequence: CASSFSRTEGKETQYF.

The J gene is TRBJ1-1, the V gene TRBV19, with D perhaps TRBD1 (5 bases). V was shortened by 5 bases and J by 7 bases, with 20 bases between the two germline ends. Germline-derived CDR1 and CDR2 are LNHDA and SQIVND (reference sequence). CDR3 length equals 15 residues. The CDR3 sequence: CASSYSSSRTHEAFF. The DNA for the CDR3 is TGTGCCAGTAGTTATTCGTCGAGCCGGACACATGAAGCTTTCTTT.

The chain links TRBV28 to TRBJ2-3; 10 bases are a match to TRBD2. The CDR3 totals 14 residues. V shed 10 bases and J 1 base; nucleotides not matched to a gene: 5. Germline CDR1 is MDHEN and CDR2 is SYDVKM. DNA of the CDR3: TGTGCCATTACGGGGACTAGCGGCACAGATACGCAGTATTTT. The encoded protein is CAITGTSGTDTQYF.